This record looks at one TCR beta chain sequence and its context. Sequenced by immunoSEQ multiplex PCR; TCRdb stores in-frame clones only, minus some. This table has 200,000 to 300,000 clones, roughly 76% appearing once. The sample is drawn from a study of blood T cell repertoires in COVID-19. Study-level background: Sources were T cells, B-cell-depleted T cells, or PBMCs; the material itself was cDNA or gDNA.

Germline V gives CDR1 MGHRA, CDR2 YSYEKL. V was shortened by 2 bases and J by 1 base, with 11 bases between the two germline ends. This CDR3 contains 15 residues. What was sequenced was peripheral blood. This sequence joins TRBV4-1 and TRBJ1-1; D remains ambiguous. The TCR was taken from a woman at least 80 years old with COVID-19, enrolled during active disease. The CDR3 protein is CASSQFFGSNTEAFF. The CDR3 bases are TGCGCCAGCAGCCAATTCTTCGGGTCGAACACTGAAGCTTTCTTT.